Below, 16 T cell receptor beta chains from the same sample are listed, as sequenced in a study of brain T cells in children with intractable seizures. Sequenced by immunoSEQ multiplex PCR; TCRdb stores in-frame clones only, minus some. The table has 70,000 to 90,000 clones, under 95% seen once. The sequenced sample was peripheral blood, obtained at surgery. Every receptor here comes from a boy under two years old with tuberous sclerosis and intractable seizures.

This clone was seen more than once but under ten times. V gene TRBV24-1 combines with J gene TRBJ2-7, with D possibly called TRBD1 or TRBD2 (5 bases each). With 2 bases removed from V and 6 bases from J, the gap between germline ends came to 16 bases. The CDR3 covers 15 residues. From germline, CDR1 is KGHDR and CDR2 SFDVKD. CDR3: CATSDSWGVGSEQYF. CDR3 coding DNA: TGTGCCACCAGTGATTCTTGGGGCGTGGGGAGCGAGCAGTACTTC.

This clone appeared once. This chain joins TRBV7-5 and TRBJ1-2. TRBV7-5 counts as a pseudogene. The CDR3 is made up of 15 amino acids. CDR3 DNA sequence: TGTGCCAGAAGCTCTCCCGACCCTGCGTGCTATGGCTACACCTTC. This translates into CARSSPDPACYGYTF.

This chain uses TRBV14 with TRBJ2-7, with 9 bases matching TRBD1. In germline, CDR1 is SGHDN, CDR2 FVKESK. CDR3 length: 14 amino acids. Trimming cost V 5 bases and J 3 bases; bases outside gene matches: 5. CDR3 sequence: CASSFPGQGYEQYF. DNA for the CDR3: TGTGCCAGCAGCTTTCCGGGACAGGGCTACGAGCAGTACTTC. Looking up the rest from reference TRBV14 and TRBJ2-7 gives the full variable domain: EAGVTQFPSHSVIEKGQTVTLRCDPISGHDNLYWYRRVMGKEIKFLLHFVKESKQDESGMPNNRFLAERTGGTYSTLKVQPAELEDSGVYFCASSFPGQGYEQYFGPGTRLTVT.

The chain employs TRBV30 and TRBJ1-3; 8 nucleotides line up with TRBD1. Germline V gives CDR1 GTSNPN, CDR2 SVGIG (reference sequence). There are 14 residues in the CDR3. V trimming: 7 bases; J trimming: 3 bases; junction bases outside the gene matches: 8. The CDR3 region is CAYGTGTNGNTIYF. CDR3 DNA: TGTGCCTATGGGACAGGCACAAATGGAAACACCATATATTTT.

This sequence joins TRBV18 and TRBJ2-7, with D maybe TRBD2 (6 bases). V shed 3 bases and J shed 10 bases, with 16 bases lying between them. The CDR3 has 13 residues. In germline, CDR1 is KGHSH, CDR2 LQKENI. The chain's CDR3 is CASSPYRDSSQYF. For the CDR3, the DNA is TGTGCCAGCTCACCTTACCGGGACTCCTCACAGTACTTC. Supplemented by reference TRBV18 and TRBJ2-7, the full variable domain reads NAGVMQNPRHLVRRRGQEARLRCSPMKGHSHVYWYRQLPEEGLKFMVYLQKENIIDESGMPKERFSAEFPKEGPSILRIQQVVRGDSAAYFCASSPYRDSSQYFGPGTRLTVT.

The CDR3 DNA follows: TGTGCCAGCAGCTTAGGTCGCACAGGCGGGACTGAAGCTTTCTTT. The encoded protein is CASSLGRTGGTEAFF. This rearrangement joins TRBV7-9 to TRBJ1-1; tentative D call: TRBD1 (5 bases). V was clipped by 1 base and J by 5 bases, with 14 bases between them. This CDR3 has 15 residues. CDR1 is SEHNR and CDR2 is FQNEAQ in the germline V gene (reference sequence).

The chain recombines TRBV5-6 with TRBJ2-7, with 11 bases fitting TRBD1. From germline, CDR1 is SGHDT and CDR2 YYEEEE. The CDR3 totals 13 residues. The trim removed 3 bases at V and 6 bases at J, leaving 2 bases unmatched. The CDR3 DNA sequence: TGTGCCAGCAGCTCCGGGACAGGGGGCGAGCAGTACTTC. Residues: CASSSGTGGEQYF.

The J gene is TRBJ1-2, the V gene TRBV7-9; 12 bases map to TRBD1. The J segment lost 6 bases and the V segment lost 3 bases, leaving 5 bases of the junction unmatched. The CDR3 has 15 amino acids. Per germline, CDR1 SEHNR and CDR2 FQNEAQ (reference sequence). Here the CDR3 DNA reads TGTGCCAGCAGCTTCTGGGACAGGGGGCCCCATGGCTACACCTTC. Translating gives CASSFWDRGPHGYTF.

The V gene is TRBV15, the J gene TRBJ1-2; D not resolved. CDR3 length: 12 amino acids. The V end lost 3 bases, the J end lost 1 base, and 3 bases lay between the germline ends. Germline-derived CDR1 and CDR2 are LNHNV and YYDKDF (reference sequence). The CDR3 reads CATSSVNYGYTF. CDR3 nucleotides: TGTGCCACCAGCAGCGTTAACTATGGCTACACCTTC.

This chain connects TRBV29-1 to TRBJ2-1; D tentatively reads TRBD1 or TRBD2 (5 bases each). The V end was cut by 5 bases, the J end by 6 bases, with 17 bases between. This CDR3 region has 14 residues. From germline, CDR1 is SQVTM and CDR2 ANQGSEA. CDR3 sequence: CSVQGPTESNEQFF. For the CDR3, the DNA is TGCAGCGTTCAGGGACCCACAGAGAGCAATGAGCAGTTCTTC.

This clone occurred once. V is TRBV6-5 and J is TRBJ2-7, with D unclear. The V gene's germline CDR1 is MNHEY and CDR2 SVGAGI. The V end lost 4 bases, the J end lost 3 bases, and 16 bases lay between the germline ends. CDR3 size: 15 residues. CDR3 coding DNA: TGTGCCAGCAGTTCCCTTCACTACGCTAACTACGAGCAGTACTTC. The encoded protein is CASSSLHYANYEQYF.

V gene TRBV29-1 combines with J gene TRBJ2-7, with 9 bases fitting TRBD2. The CDR3 spans 14 residues. Trimming at V came to 5 bases and at J to 6 bases, leaving 11 bases not matched to a gene. From germline, CDR1 is SQVTM and CDR2 ANQGSEA. The CDR3 nucleotides are TGCAGCGTTTCGACTAGCGGCTCTTCCGGCGAGCAGTACTTC. Amino acids: CSVSTSGSSGEQYF.

This clone was seen a single time. The rearrangement links TRBV5-1 to TRBJ2-1, with 8 bases matching TRBD2. Per the germline V gene, CDR1 is SGHRS and CDR2 is YFSETQ. Unmatched junction bases numbered 15, after V lost 4 bases and J lost 6 bases. The CDR3 spans 17 residues. CDR3 in DNA: TGCGCCAGCAGCCACTTGTCCAACGGGAGGGGAAGCAATGAGCAGTTCTTC. Protein sequence: CASSHLSNGRGSNEQFF.

This clone was observed once. V usage is TRBV10-2 and J usage is TRBJ2-1, with 9 bases matching TRBD2. Germline V gives CDR1 WSHSY, CDR2 SAAADI. Losses at the gene ends were 7 bases for V and 2 bases for J; bases not matched to a gene: 6. This CDR3 comprises 15 residues. In DNA form, the CDR3 reads TGCGCCAGCACCGAGACTAGCGGAGCCTACAATGAGCAGTTCTTC. Its protein product is CASTETSGAYNEQFF.

The chain uses TRBV6-2 or TRBV6-3 and TRBJ1-2, with D possibly TRBD1 on 6 matching bases. This CDR3 has 16 residues. Trimming shortened V by 1 base and J by 2 bases, and 14 bases separated the two germline ends. Germline loops: CDR1 MNHEY, CDR2 SVGEGT. The CDR3 DNA sequence: TGTGCCAGCAGTTACTTATCCTTGGGACAAAACTATGGCTACACCTTC. It is translated as CASSYLSLGQNYGYTF.

J is TRBJ2-1 and V is TRBV6-5; D possibly uses TRBD1 or TRBD2 (5 bases each). V gave up 2 bases and J gave up 3 bases, with 11 bases separating them. The CDR3 is 15 amino acids. The V gene's germline CDR1 is MNHEY and CDR2 SVGAGI. Here the CDR3 DNA reads TGTGCCAGCAGTTACAAGGGGACCCGCTACAATGAGCAGTTCTTC. Amino acids: CASSYKGTRYNEQFF.